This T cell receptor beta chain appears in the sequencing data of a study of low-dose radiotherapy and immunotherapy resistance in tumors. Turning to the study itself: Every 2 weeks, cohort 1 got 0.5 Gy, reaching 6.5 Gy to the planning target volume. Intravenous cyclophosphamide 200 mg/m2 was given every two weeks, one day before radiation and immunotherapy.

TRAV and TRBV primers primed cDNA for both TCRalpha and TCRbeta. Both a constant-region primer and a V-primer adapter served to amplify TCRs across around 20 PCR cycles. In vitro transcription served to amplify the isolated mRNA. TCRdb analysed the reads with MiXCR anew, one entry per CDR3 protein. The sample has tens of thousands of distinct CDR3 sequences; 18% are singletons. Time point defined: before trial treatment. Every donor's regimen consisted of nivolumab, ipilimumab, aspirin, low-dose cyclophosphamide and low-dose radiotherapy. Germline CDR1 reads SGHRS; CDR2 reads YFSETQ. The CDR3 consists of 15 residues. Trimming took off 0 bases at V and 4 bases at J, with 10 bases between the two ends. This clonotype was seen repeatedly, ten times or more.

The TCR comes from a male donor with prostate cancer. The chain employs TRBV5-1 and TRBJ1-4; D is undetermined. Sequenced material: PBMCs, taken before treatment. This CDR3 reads CASSLEPADNEKLFF. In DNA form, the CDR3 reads TGCGCCAGCAGCTTGGAGCCGGCAGATAATGAAAAACTGTTTTTT.